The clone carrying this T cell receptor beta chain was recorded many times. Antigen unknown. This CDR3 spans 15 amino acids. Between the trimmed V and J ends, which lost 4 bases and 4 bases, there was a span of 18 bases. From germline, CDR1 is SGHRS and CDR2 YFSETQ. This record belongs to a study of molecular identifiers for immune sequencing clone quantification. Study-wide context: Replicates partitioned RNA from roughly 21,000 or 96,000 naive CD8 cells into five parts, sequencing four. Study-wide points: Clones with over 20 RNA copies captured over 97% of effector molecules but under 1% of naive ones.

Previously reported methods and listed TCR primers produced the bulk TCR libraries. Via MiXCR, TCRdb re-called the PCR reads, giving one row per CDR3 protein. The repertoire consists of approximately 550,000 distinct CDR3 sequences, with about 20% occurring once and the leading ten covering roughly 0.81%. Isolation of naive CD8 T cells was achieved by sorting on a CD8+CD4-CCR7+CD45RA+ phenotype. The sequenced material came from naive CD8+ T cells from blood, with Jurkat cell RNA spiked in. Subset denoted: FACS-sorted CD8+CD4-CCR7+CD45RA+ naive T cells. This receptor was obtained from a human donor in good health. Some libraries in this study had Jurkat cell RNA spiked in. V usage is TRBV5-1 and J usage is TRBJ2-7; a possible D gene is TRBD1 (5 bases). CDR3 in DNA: TGCGCCAGCAGCCAGGCCTCGGACAACGCGTACGAGCAGTACTTC. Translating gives CASSQASDNAYEQYF. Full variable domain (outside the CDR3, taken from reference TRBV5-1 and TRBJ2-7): KAGVTQTPRYLIKTRGQQVTLSCSPISGHRSVSWYQQTPGQGLQFLFEYFSETQRNKGNFPGRFSGRQFSNSRSEMNVSTLELGDSALYLCASSQASDNAYEQYFGPGTRLTVT.